The 30 T cell receptor beta chains in this list originate from one sample, sequenced in a study of cytomegalovirus exposure and HLA in healthy donors. The PCR ran on 60 Vbeta and 13 Jbeta primers. Profiled with immunoSEQ multiplex PCR; TCRdb holds only in-frame clones, not every one. Of fewer than 200,000 clones listed, about 86% are singletons. The sample consisted of PBMCs. The receptors derive from a woman between 25 and 40 years old in good health and CMV-seronegative.

CDR3 region: CASSPSVADTQYF. In nucleotides, the CDR3 is TGTGCCAGCTCACCGTCGGTGGCAGATACGCAGTATTTT. The chain carries TRBV18 and TRBJ2-3; D unresolved. Germline CDR1 and CDR2: KGHSH and LQKENI. V was shortened by 3 bases and J by 4 bases, with 8 bases between the two germline ends. The CDR3 covers 13 residues.

The chain employs TRBV18 and TRBJ1-1; D gene unclear. There are 13 residues in the CDR3. Germline V gene lookup returns CDR1 KGHSH and CDR2 LQKENI. V lost 2 bases and J lost 1, with 5 bases in between. CDR3 DNA sequence: TGTGCCAGCTCACCAGGGCGGAACACTGAAGCTTTCTTT. It is translated as CASSPGRNTEAFF.

The V call is TRBV19, the J call TRBJ2-7; no clear D gene. The germline CDR1 and CDR2 sequences are LNHDA and SQIVND (reference sequence). Trimming stripped 7 bases from V and 2 bases from J, with 15 bases between. This CDR3 region has 14 residues. CDR3 protein: CASTSRRNPYEQYF. As DNA, the CDR3 is TGTGCCAGTACGTCACGCAGAAATCCCTACGAGCAGTACTTC. Variable domain in full (rest from reference TRBV19 and TRBJ2-7): DGGITQSPKYLFRKEGQNVTLSCEQNLNHDAMYWYRQDPGQGLRLIYYSQIVNDFQKGDIAEGYSVSREKKESFPLTVTSAQKNPTAFYLCASTSRRNPYEQYFGPGTRLTVT.

The chain links TRBV4-3 to TRBJ2-1, with 11 bases fitting TRBD2. This CDR3 is built from 15 residues. The trim removed 4 bases at V and 6 bases at J, leaving 5 bases unmatched. The V gene's germline CDR1 is LGHNA and CDR2 YSLEER. The CDR3 DNA follows: TGCGCCAGCAGCCTATTAGCGGGAGGGCCCAATGAGCAGTTCTTC. Its protein product is CASSLLAGGPNEQFF.

The chain employs TRBV5-1 and TRBJ2-3; 10 bases agree with TRBD2. The V and J ends lost 1 base and 3 bases, in that order; junction bases with no gene match: 2. Germline V CDR1 and CDR2: SGHRS, YFSETQ. The CDR3 covers 15 residues. In nucleotides, the CDR3 is TGCGCCAGCAGCTTGTTGGGACTAGCGACAGATACGCAGTATTTT. Amino acid sequence: CASSLLGLATDTQYF.

This clone was counted once. The chain recombines TRBV13 with TRBJ2-5; 11 nucleotides match TRBD2. The V gene's germline CDR1 is PRHDT and CDR2 FYEKMQ (reference sequence). V lost 4 bases to trimming and J lost 0 bases; unmatched junction nucleotides: 4. The CDR3 length is 16 residues. The CDR3 coding sequence is TGTGCCAGCAGCTACGGACTAGCGGGTGACCAAGAGACCCAGTACTTC. Protein: CASSYGLAGDQETQYF.

The V gene is TRBV5-4, the J gene TRBJ2-3; TRBD2 agrees at 11 bases. V dropped 0 bases and J dropped 4; count of bases not matched to a gene: 10. The CDR3 runs to 18 residues. Germline V gene sequence: CDR1 SGHNT, CDR2 YYREEE (reference sequence). Here the CDR3 DNA reads TGTGCCAGCAGCTTGGAGGGGCTAGCGGGAGGCCGAGCAGATACGCAGTATTTT. This gives the protein CASSLEGLAGGRADTQYF.

This clone appeared once. The chain combines TRBV14 with TRBJ2-7; the D gene is possibly TRBD2 (5 bases). This CDR3 region has 18 residues. Germline assignment: CDR1 SGHDN and CDR2 FVKESK. V was clipped by 4 bases and J by 0 bases, with 22 bases between them. CDR3 bases: TGTGCCAGCAGCCCGCTCCTTGGTAAGCGGCAGTACTCCTACGAGCAGTACTTC. It yields the protein CASSPLLGKRQYSYEQYF.

This clone was observed a few times. This same CDR3 is encoded by further DNA sequences in the sample. This chain links TRBV6-1 with TRBJ2-5; D perhaps matches TRBD1 (5 bases). The CDR3 has 13 residues. Germline V gene sequence: CDR1 MNHNS, CDR2 SASEGT. The V gene lost 4 bases and the J gene lost 1 base, with 7 bases spanning the gap. The DNA of the CDR3 is TGTGCCAGCAGTGTACAGGTCCAAGAGACCCAGTACTTC. The encoded protein is CASSVQVQETQYF.

The chain is built from TRBV4-3 and TRBJ1-1, with 7 positions matching TRBD1. J gave up 10 bases and V 3 bases, and 5 bases lay outside the gene matches. The CDR3 sequence is 12 residues long. The germline CDR1 and CDR2 sequences are LGHNA and YSLEER. CDR3: CASSQPTGVAFF. In DNA, the CDR3 is TGCGCCAGCAGCCAGCCTACAGGGGTAGCTTTCTTT.

The genes are TRBV18 and TRBJ2-1; D is perhaps TRBD1 (5 bases). Looked up from germline, CDR1 is KGHSH and CDR2 is LQKENI. Trimming took off 6 bases at V and 7 bases at J, with 16 bases between the two ends. This CDR3 is built from 14 residues. The DNA for the CDR3 is TGTGCCAGCTCCCCAACCCCAGGGAATAATGAGCAGTTCTTC. Translation: CASSPTPGNNEQFF.

The CDR3 nucleotides read TGTGCCAGCAGCTTGGGGCCGGGTATCCCCTACAATGAGCAGTTCTTC. It translates to CASSLGPGIPYNEQFF. The chain couples TRBV5-6 to TRBJ2-1, with D hard to call. In germline, CDR1 is SGHDT, CDR2 YYEEEE. The CDR3 runs 16 residues. Between the trimmed V and J ends, which lost 0 bases and 2 bases, there was a span of 12 bases.

V gene TRBV30 combines with J gene TRBJ2-1, with 7 bases identical to TRBD1. Germline CDR1 is GTSNPN and CDR2 is SVGIG (reference sequence). The CDR3 sequence is 12 residues long. V shed 1 base, J shed 7 bases, and the junction held 1 base outside the gene matches. The CDR3 protein is CAWSGRGNEQFF. The CDR3 DNA sequence: TGTGCCTGGAGTGGCAGGGGGAATGAGCAGTTCTTC.

This clone was counted only a few times. This chain links TRBV27 with TRBJ1-4; D unclear. Per the germline V gene, CDR1 is MNHEY and CDR2 is SMNVEV (reference sequence). V was cut by 4 bases and J by 4 bases, with 7 bases left in between. CDR3 length equals 13 residues. CDR3 bases: TGTGCCAGCAGTTCTCACTTTAATGAAAAACTGTTTTTT. Translated, it gives CASSSHFNEKLFF.

The V and J genes are TRBV7-2 and TRBJ2-3; D is possibly TRBD2 (7 bases). CDR1 SGHTA and CDR2 FQGNSA come from the germline V gene. The CDR3 runs to 15 residues. The V end was cut by 8 bases, the J end by 4 bases, with 19 bases between. Written as DNA, the CDR3 is TGTGCCAGCGAGGGGGGGGCGGGAGCCCCAGATACGCAGTATTTT. It yields the protein CASEGGAGAPDTQYF.

V usage is TRBV30 and J usage is TRBJ1-5; 7 nucleotides match TRBD1. With 2 bases clipped from V and 4 bases from J, the junction kept 2 bases outside the gene matches. This CDR3 spans 13 amino acids. Germline values: CDR1 GTSNPN, CDR2 SVGIG (reference sequence). As DNA, the CDR3 is TGTGCCTGGAGTAAACAGGGGAATCAGCCCCAGCATTTT. It translates to CAWSKQGNQPQHF.

This sequence joins TRBV21-1 and TRBJ1-2; the table's D call, TRBD1, has no DNA check behind it. TRBV21-1 counts as a pseudogene. The CDR3 sequence is 15 residues long. Written as DNA, the CDR3 is TGTGCCAGCAGCAAATCTCCAGGGGTACCCTATGGCTACACCTTC. Its protein product is CASSKSPGVPYGYTF.

The J gene is TRBJ1-3, the V gene TRBV5-1; 7 nucleotides agree with TRBD1. The length of the CDR3 is 17 residues. V shed 0 bases and J 0 bases; nucleotides not matched to a gene: 6. Germline loops: CDR1 SGHRS, CDR2 YFSETQ. The CDR3 DNA is TGCGCCAGCAGCTTGGAGGGGGCCAGTCACTCTGGAAACACCATATATTTT. It translates to CASSLEGASHSGNTIYF. The entire variable domain, with the rest obtained from reference TRBV5-1 and TRBJ1-3, is as follows: KAGVTQTPRYLIKTRGQQVTLSCSPISGHRSVSWYQQTPGQGLQFLFEYFSETQRNKGNFPGRFSGRQFSNSRSEMNVSTLELGDSALYLCASSLEGASHSGNTIYFGEGSWLTVV.

This chain uses TRBV2 with TRBJ1-4; D remains ambiguous. Germline-derived CDR1 and CDR2 are SNHLY and FYNNEI. The CDR3 totals 13 residues. V lost 7 bases to trimming and J lost 7 bases, with 13 bases between them. The CDR3 spells CASIGRESEKLFF. For the CDR3, the DNA is TGTGCCAGCATTGGGAGGGAGAGTGAAAAACTGTTTTTT.

The gene calls are TRBV28 and TRBJ1-5; unclear D gene. Germline lookup yields CDR1 MDHEN and CDR2 SYDVKM. This CDR3 contains 14 residues. The ends were cut back, 8 bases at V and 3 bases at J, with 14 bases in the middle. The CDR3 region is CASWVAGNNQPQHF. CDR3 in DNA: TGTGCCAGCTGGGTAGCGGGGAACAATCAGCCCCAGCATTTT. Full variable domain (outside the CDR3, taken from reference TRBV28 and TRBJ1-5): DVKVTQSSRYLVKRTGEKVFLECVQDMDHENMFWYRQDPGLGLRLIYFSYDVKMKEKGDIPEGYSVSREKKERFSLILESASTNQTSMYLCASWVAGNNQPQHFGDGTRLSIL.

This clone was counted a few times. The rearrangement uses TRBV6-5 and TRBJ2-1; D is unclear. V was cut by 11 bases and J by 0 bases, with 5 bases left in between. Germline V gene data show CDR1 as MNHEY and CDR2 as SVGAGI. The CDR3 is made up of 11 amino acids. The CDR3 nucleotides are TGTGCCGCTAGCTCCTACAATGAGCAGTTCTTC. Its translation is CAASSYNEQFF.

The chain links TRBV5-1 to TRBJ2-7; D is possibly TRBD1 (5 bases). The germline V gene has CDR1 SGHRS and CDR2 YFSETQ. V was trimmed by 0 bases and J by 3 bases, leaving 22 bases between them. CDR3 size: 18 residues. The DNA for the CDR3 is TGCGCCAGCAGCTTGGGTCAGGGTACCCACTTTAAGCGCTACGAGCAGTACTTC. Translated, it gives CASSLGQGTHFKRYEQYF.

The V gene is TRBV5-1, the J gene TRBJ1-1; 9 bases agree with TRBD1. Germline V gene data show CDR1 as SGHRS and CDR2 as YFSETQ. The ends lost 10 bases at V and 4 bases at J; junction bases unmatched: 8. This CDR3 comprises 13 residues. The CDR3, as DNA: TGCGCCGGAAACAGGGGGCCTGGCACTGAAGCTTTCTTT. Its translation is CAGNRGPGTEAFF.

V usage is TRBV2 and J usage is TRBJ2-1; D not resolved. From germline, CDR1 is SNHLY and CDR2 FYNNEI. This CDR3 is built from 11 residues. V was shortened by 6 bases and J by 6 bases, with 6 bases between the two germline ends. CDR3 residues: CASSQINEQFF. The CDR3 nucleotides are TGTGCCAGCAGCCAGATCAATGAGCAGTTCTTC.

V gene TRBV11-2 combines with J gene TRBJ2-3, with 15 bases that match TRBD2. This CDR3 is 19 amino acids long. With 5 bases clipped from V and 6 bases from J, the junction kept 15 bases outside the gene matches. CDR1 is SGHAT and CDR2 is FQNNGV in the germline V gene. The CDR3 DNA is TGTGCCAGCAGCCGATTACCGGGACTAGCGGGAGGAAGTGGGGATACGCAGTATTTT. Protein: CASSRLPGLAGGSGDTQYF.

The sample holds one count of this clone. The germline gene is not matched at one end of the junction; a read error may be the cause. The chain has TRBV28 and TRBJ2-4, with 7 bases lining up with TRBD2. The CDR3 is made up of 15 amino acids. Germline V gene data show CDR1 as MDHEN and CDR2 as SYDVKM. The CDR3 region is CASSLGREAKNSQYF. CDR3 bases: TGTGCCAGCAGTCTCGGCCGGGAGGCCAAAAACAGTCAGTACTTC. The whole variable domain, remainder taken from reference TRBV28 and TRBJ2-4, is DVKVTQSSRYLVKRTGEKVFLECVQDMDHENMFWYRQDPGLGLRLIYFSYDVKMKEKGDIPEGYSVSREKKERFSLILESASTNQTSMYLCASSLGREAKNSQYFGAGTRLSVL.

The V and J genes are TRBV15 and TRBJ2-3; 7 bases line up with TRBD1. J gave up 1 base and V 2 bases, and 9 bases lay outside the gene matches. The germline gives CDR1 LNHNV, CDR2 YYDKDF (reference sequence). The length of the CDR3 is 17 residues. CDR3 in amino acids: CATSRSLFDRGTDTQYF. The CDR3 DNA reads as TGTGCCACCAGCAGATCCCTCTTCGACAGGGGCACAGATACGCAGTATTTT.

The V gene is TRBV6-6, the J gene TRBJ2-7; 7 bases agree with TRBD1. Germline CDR1 is MNHNY and CDR2 is SVGAGI (reference sequence). The V and J ends lost 0 bases and 4 bases, in that order; junction bases with no gene match: 6. The length of the CDR3 is 15 residues. CDR3 DNA: TGTGCCAGCAGTTACTCAGGGGGCGCTGGGTACGAGCAGTACTTC. Its protein is CASSYSGGAGYEQYF.

The chain recombines TRBV4-1 with TRBJ1-4; D ambiguous. The CDR3 totals 16 residues. Germline assignment: CDR1 MGHRA and CDR2 YSYEKL. Trimming stripped 3 bases from V and 3 bases from J, with 14 bases between. The CDR3 spells CASSHAGGTANEKLFF. CDR3 bases: TGCGCCAGCAGCCATGCCGGAGGTACCGCTAATGAAAAACTGTTTTTT.

The rearrangement uses TRBV7-9 and TRBJ2-2, with D unclear. The CDR3 totals 12 residues. Trimming stripped 5 bases from V and 7 bases from J, with 8 bases between. Germline V gene data show CDR1 as SEHNR and CDR2 as FQNEAQ (reference sequence). For the CDR3, the DNA is TGTGCCAGCAGCCCGCCCGGCGGGGAGCTGTTTTTT. As protein: CASSPPGGELFF. The complete variable domain, with remaining parts taken from reference TRBV7-9 and TRBJ2-2, reads DTGVSQNPRHKITKRGQNVTFRCDPISEHNRLYWYRQTLGQGPEFLTYFQNEAQLEKSRLLSDRFSAERPKGSFSTLEIQRTEQGDSAMYLCASSPPGGELFFGEGSRLTVL.